This is a list of T cell receptor beta chains from one sample in a study of blood T cell repertoires in COVID-19. The table came from immunoSEQ multiplex PCR; TCRdb's copy has only in-frame clones and leaves some out. The table includes around 250,000 clones, 80% to 90% detected once. The specimen sequenced was PBMCs or T cells enriched from blood (not recorded which). These receptors were taken from a woman in her thirties or forties who had been exposed to COVID-19. The CDR3 runs from the conserved cysteine through the conserved F or W. A D gene is named only where the DNA matches it firmly. Part of the rows lack a size; the others show once, few, many or a class for expanded clones.

. TRBJ1-1 TRBV18 . CASSPLEQSMNTEAFF TGTGCCAGCTCACCACTAGAACAGAGCATGAACACTGAAGCTTTCTTT
TRBD1 TRBJ1-6 TRBV30 . CAWSPRGGLESPLHF TGTGCCTGGAGTCCGAGAGGGGGCCTGGAATCACCCCTCCACTTT
. TRBJ1-2 TRBV29-1 . CSVVGGNYGYTF TGCAGCGTTGTTGGGGGGAACTATGGCTACACCTTC
TRBD1 TRBJ1-2 TRBV6-5 . CASSPRTGAYGYTF TGTGCCAGCAGTCCCCGGACAGGGGCCTATGGCTACACCTTC
TRBD1 TRBJ2-7 TRBV18 once CASSPRTGGYEQYF TGTGCCAGCTCACCGCGGACAGGGGGCTACGAGCAGTACTTC
. TRBJ2-7 TRBV5-1 . CASSSGQGREQYF TGCGCCAGCAGCTCGGGCCAGGGTCGCGAGCAGTACTTC
TRBD2 TRBJ2-1 TRBV9 . CASSVVGSGGSGGEQFF TGTGCCAGCAGCGTAGTTGGTAGCGGGGGGTCAGGAGGTGAGCAGTTCTTC
. TRBJ2-7 TRBV5-4 . CASRQGPATYEQYF TGTGCCAGCAGACAGGGCCCTGCCACCTACGAGCAGTACTTC
TRBD1 TRBJ2-3 TRBV5-6 once CASSFRQGGDTQYF TGTGCCAGCAGCTTTAGACAGGGGGGAGATACGCAGTATTTT
TRBD1 TRBJ1-2 TRBV6-5 . CASSYVGQGDDYGYTF TGTGCCAGCAGTTATGTGGGGCAGGGGGATGACTATGGCTACACCTTC
TRBD2 TRBJ2-5 TRBV5-6 . CASSLLAGLGGVETQYF TGTGCCAGCAGCTTACTAGCGGGATTGGGAGGGGTAGAGACCCAGTACTTC
. TRBJ1-2 TRBV7-8 few CASSLGRGMDGYTF TGTGCCAGCAGCTTAGGAAGAGGGATGGATGGCTACACCTTC
. TRBJ2-4 TRBV18 . CASSYSAKNIQYF TGTGCCAGCTCATATTCAGCCAAAAACATTCAGTACTTC
TRBD1 TRBJ1-2 TRBV12-3/TRBV12-4 . CASRRGTGYGYTF TGTGCCAGCAGGAGGGGGACAGGATATGGCTACACCTTC
. TRBJ2-5 TRBV5-6 once CASSPGVRGGGETQYF TGTGCCAGCAGCCCGGGCGTCAGGGGTGGAGGAGAGACCCAGTACTTC
. TRBJ1-1 TRBV24-1 . CATSQLGNTEAFF TGTGCCACCTCCCAACTAGGGAACACTGAAGCTTTCTTT
TRBD1 TRBJ1-1 TRBV30 . CAWNRQGENTEAFF TGTGCCTGGAACCGACAGGGCGAGAACACTGAAGCTTTCTTT
TRBD2 TRBJ2-3 TRBV6-2/TRBV6-3 . CASSFSGGTDTQYF TGTGCCAGCAGTTTTAGCGGGGGCACAGATACGCAGTATTTT
TRBD1 TRBJ1-1 TRBV9 . CASSVVPQGGYTEAFF TGTGCCAGCAGCGTAGTCCCCCAGGGGGGTTACACTGAAGCTTTCTTT
TRBD1 TRBJ2-5 TRBV5-1 once CASSFGTGDETQYF TGCGCCAGCAGCTTTGGGACAGGCGATGAGACCCAGTACTTC
. TRBJ2-3 TRBV27 . CASSLVNTGIDTQYF TGTGCCAGCAGTTTGGTAAATACAGGGATAGATACGCAGTATTTT
. TRBJ2-2 TRBV4-1 . CASSQQVHTGELFF TGCGCCAGCAGCCAGCAGGTCCACACCGGGGAGCTGTTTTTT